The 5 T cell receptor beta chains listed next were all sequenced from one sample in a study of OX40 agonist ivuxolimab in advanced cancers. Libraries came from the immunoSEQ multiplex PCR assay. TCRdb retrieved this table from immuneACCESS and kept in-frame rearrangements only. Not all clones are present; in checked studies, unresolved V genes account for under half, and no reason is known for the remainder. The sample records 100,000 or so clones, approximately 94% of which are singletons. Around 0.17% of the sample is taken by the ten largest. The sequenced sample was CD4+ or CD8+ T cells sorted from blood, obtained in a trial of the OX40 agonist ivuxolimab. The origin of the receptors is an adult with an advanced solid tumor such as melanoma, head and neck, liver or kidney cancer.

This clone was observed a few times. The V and J genes are TRBV27 and TRBJ1-5, with D uncertain. Germline CDR1 reads MNHEY; CDR2 reads SMNVEV (reference sequence). V was trimmed by 6 bases and J by 6 bases, leaving 9 bases between them. The CDR3 consists of 12 residues. The CDR3 loop is CASSQAGQPQHF. CDR3 sequence (DNA): TGTGCCAGCAGCCAAGCGGGTCAGCCCCAGCATTTT.

This clone occurred a few times. This sequence joins TRBV5-6 and TRBJ1-1; no reliable D call. Per the germline V gene, CDR1 is SGHDT and CDR2 is YYEEEE. V lost 4 bases and J lost 0, with 7 bases in between. The CDR3 length is 13 residues. The CDR3 region has the DNA TGTGCCAGCAGCAAGGCCGTGAACACTGAAGCTTTCTTT. This gives the protein CASSKAVNTEAFF. Drawing the rest from reference TRBV5-6 and TRBJ1-1, the complete variable domain is DAGVTQSPTHLIKTRGQQVTLRCSPKSGHDTVSWYQQALGQGPQFIFQYYEEEERQRGNFPDRFSGHQFPNYSSELNVNALLLGDSALYLCASSKAVNTEAFFGQGTRLTVV.

The J gene is TRBJ2-7, the V gene TRBV4-2; 9 bases line up with TRBD2. The length of the CDR3 is 17 residues. CDR1 and CDR2 from the germline V gene are LGHNA and YNFKEQ. V lost 2 bases and J lost 2; bases outside the gene matches: 10. The CDR3 loop reads CASSQQRVTSGPYEQYF. CDR3 nucleotides: TGTGCCAGCAGCCAACAAAGGGTGACTAGCGGACCCTACGAGCAGTACTTC.

V usage is TRBV19 and J usage is TRBJ2-7, with TRBD1 identical over 9 bases. Germline V CDR1 and CDR2: LNHDA, SQIVND (reference sequence). The CDR3 spans 14 residues. The V segment lost 1 base and the J segment 5 bases; nucleotides outside the gene matches: 3. CDR3: CASSIGDRVDEQYF. Here the CDR3 DNA reads TGTGCCAGTAGTATAGGGGACAGGGTCGACGAGCAGTACTTC.

The chain recombines TRBV19 with TRBJ1-1; D call uncertain. Germline V CDR1 and CDR2: LNHDA, SQIVND (reference sequence). The CDR3 runs 13 residues. V lost 7 bases, J lost 6 bases, and 15 bases lay in between. CDR3 sequence: CASNAGVVAEAFF. In DNA form, the CDR3 reads TGTGCCAGTAACGCTGGTGTCGTGGCTGAAGCTTTCTTT.